This entry lists 26 T cell receptor beta chains sequenced from one sample in a study of post-analysis software for immune sequencing data. Included in the TCR beta cDNA libraries were unique molecular identifiers. TCRdb reprocessed the PCR reads with MiXCR, giving one entry per CDR3 protein. The data contain hundreds of thousands of distinct CDR3 sequences, approximately 60% of them singletons. These receptors have no known antigen. General study findings and limits: When patients were compared with controls, roughly five TRBV segments were more frequent, TRBV5-6, TRBV5-1 and TRBV20-1 among them.

Sequencing was performed on blood. These receptors all come from a girl under 10 years old with multiple sclerosis.

The chain joins TRBV11-2 to TRBJ2-7; 14 positions agree with TRBD2. The CDR3 has 15 residues. V lost 6 bases and J lost 4; bases outside the gene matches: 5. Germline V gene data show CDR1 as SGHAT and CDR2 as FQNNGV. CDR3 in amino acids: CASRHGLAGGYEQYF. CDR3 nucleotide sequence: TGTGCCAGCAGACACGGACTAGCGGGAGGATACGAGCAGTACTTC.

The V and J genes are TRBV29-1 and TRBJ2-6; unclear D gene. The CDR3 contains 13 residues. CDR1 and CDR2 (germline): SQVTM, ANQGSEA. V lost 6 bases and J lost 4, with 10 bases in between. The CDR3 DNA follows: TGCAGCGTGTGCGAGCTCGGGGCCAACGTCCTGACTTTC. Its translation: CSVCELGANVLTF.

The chain is built from TRBV2 and TRBJ2-7; D is uncertain. The CDR3 consists of 13 residues. CDR1 is SNHLY and CDR2 is FYNNEI in the germline V gene. The V and J ends lost 1 base and 3 bases respectively, with 7 bases between them. CDR3 nucleotide sequence: TGTGCCAGCAGTGAAGGCCGATTCTACGAGCAGTACTTC. Its translation is CASSEGRFYEQYF. The variable domain in full, completed from reference TRBV2 and TRBJ2-7, reads EPEVTQTPSHQVTQMGQEVILRCVPISNHLYFYWYRQILGQKVEFLVSFYNNEISEKSEIFDDQFSVERPDGSNFTLKIRSTKLEDSAMYFCASSEGRFYEQYFGPGTRLTVT.

This clonotype appeared once. A read error may produce the germline difference seen at one junction end. The V and J genes are TRBV30 and TRBJ2-4, with TRBD1 identical over 7 bases. Germline CDR1 GTSNPN, CDR2 SVGIG (reference sequence). This CDR3 region has 13 residues. The CDR3 coding sequence is TGTGTCTGGTCACAGGGGACCAAAAACATTCAGTACTTC. Protein: CVWSQGTKNIQYF.

In its sample, this clonotype was seen a few times. The rearrangement joins TRBV29-1 to TRBJ2-5; 8 bases are shared with TRBD1. V lost 4 bases, J lost 2 bases, and 6 bases stayed unmatched. The CDR3 consists of 14 residues. Germline V gene data show CDR1 as SQVTM and CDR2 as ANQGSEA. CDR3 DNA sequence: TGCAGCGTTGGGCCCCACAGGGGGCAAGAGACCCAGTACTTC. Translated: CSVGPHRGQETQYF. The full variable domain, with the rest looked up from reference TRBV29-1 and TRBJ2-5, is SAVISQKPSRDICQRGTSLTIQCQVDSQVTMMFWYRQQPGQSLTLIATANQGSEATYESGFVIDKFPISRPNLTFSTLTVSNMSPEDSSIYLCSVGPHRGQETQYFGPGTRLLVL.

This sequence joins TRBV9 and TRBJ2-6; 8 bases line up with TRBD1. Trimming removed 6 bases from V and 4 bases from J; junction bases left unmatched: 9. Germline V gene sequence: CDR1 SGDLS, CDR2 YYNGEE. The CDR3 length is 16 residues. As DNA, the CDR3 is TGTGCCAGCAACCGGGACAGGTATCCCGGGGCCAACGTCCTGACTTTC. It encodes CASNRDRYPGANVLTF. Combining the CDR3 with reference TRBV9 and TRBJ2-6 gives the whole variable domain DSGVTQTPKHLITATGQRVTLRCSPRSGDLSVYWYQQSLDQGLQFLIQYYNGEERAKGNILERFSAQQFPDLHSELNLSSLELGDSALYFCASNRDRYPGANVLTFGAGSRLTVL.

V usage is TRBV10-3 and J usage is TRBJ2-1; D is possibly TRBD2 (6 bases). The CDR3 is 16 residues long. V was clipped by 2 bases and J by 9 bases, with 20 bases between them. Germline lookup yields CDR1 ENHRY and CDR2 SYGVKD. Here the CDR3 DNA reads TGTGCCATCAGTGAGCCGGGCGGGATAGGTGTCGGTGAGCAGTTCTTC. Amino acids: CAISEPGGIGVGEQFF.

The chain carries TRBV4-1 and TRBJ2-5; 11 bases fit TRBD2. This CDR3 is 16 amino acids long. With 6 bases clipped from V and 3 bases from J, the junction kept 9 bases outside the gene matches. CDR1 MGHRA and CDR2 YSYEKL come from the germline V gene. CDR3 nucleotide sequence: TGCGCCAGCAGTCAATTCACGACTAGCGGGAAAGAGACCCAGTACTTC. This sequence encodes CASSQFTTSGKETQYF.

J is TRBJ2-5 and V is TRBV5-1; D might be TRBD2 (6 bases). The germline CDR1 and CDR2 sequences are SGHRS and YFSETQ. The CDR3 is 14 amino acids. V lost 1 base, J lost 4 bases, and 11 bases lay in between. CDR3 nucleotide sequence: TGCGCCAGCAGCTTGATGCGGGGCGTAGAGACCCAGTACTTC. Protein: CASSLMRGVETQYF.

The V gene is TRBV7-6, the J gene TRBJ2-7; TRBD1 agrees at 8 bases. Trimming at V came to 3 bases and at J to 5 bases, leaving 9 bases not matched to a gene. The CDR3 is 15 residues long. Germline CDR1 SGHVS, CDR2 FNYEAQ. CDR3 loop: CASSFRRYRGDEQYF. The CDR3 DNA sequence: TGTGCCAGCAGCTTCCGACGTTACAGGGGGGACGAGCAGTACTTC.

The rearrangement joins TRBV13 to TRBJ2-1, with D tentatively TRBD1 or TRBD2 (5 bases each). The germline V and J ends were trimmed by 1 base and 5 bases, with 15 bases remaining between them. The CDR3 totals 16 residues. Germline CDR1 PRHDT, CDR2 FYEKMQ (reference sequence). CDR3 sequence reads: CASSLVQGRGHNEQFF. In DNA form, the CDR3 reads TGTGCCAGCAGCTTAGTTCAAGGTCGGGGCCACAATGAGCAGTTCTTC.

In DNA, the CDR3 is TGTGCTAGTGGTTTGGTACCGGGAGAGCGGGAGCGTGCGCATGAGCAGTTCTTC. It codes for CASGLVPGERERAHEQFF. V is TRBV12-5 and J is TRBJ2-1; 8 nucleotides match TRBD2. Losses at the gene ends were 0 bases for V and 8 bases for J; bases not matched to a gene: 15. The CDR3 totals 18 residues. The germline V gene has CDR1 LGHNT and CDR2 FRNRAP.

The V call is TRBV7-2, the J call TRBJ2-3; 12 nucleotides agree with TRBD2. The CDR3 sequence is 16 residues long. CDR1 and CDR2 from the germline V gene are SGHTA and FQGNSA. V was pared by 5 bases and J by 5 bases, with 8 bases of the junction left unmatched. Written as DNA, the CDR3 is TGTGCCAGCAGCCTACTAGCGGGGGGATTCGGAGATACGCAGTATTTT. It specifies CASSLLAGGFGDTQYF.

This sequence joins TRBV10-3 and TRBJ2-4; 13 bases are shared with TRBD2. The DNA end lines up better with TRBJ2-7; the J call may be wrong. This CDR3 is built from 16 residues. Germline V CDR1 and CDR2: ENHRY, SYGVKD. Here the CDR3 DNA reads TGTGCCATCAGTGAGAGGACTAGCGGGAGTGGGTGCGAGCAGTACTTC. Translation gives CAISERTSGSGCEQYF.

This clonotype was detected only once. This rearrangement joins TRBV6-5 to TRBJ1-2; D not resolved. Per the germline V gene, CDR1 is MNHEY and CDR2 is SVGAGI. V lost 1 base and J lost 2, with 5 bases in between. CDR3 length: 13 amino acids. The CDR3 DNA is TGTGCCAGCAGTTACTACACCAACTATGGCTACACCTTC. Translation: CASSYYTNYGYTF.

The chain couples TRBV27 to TRBJ2-4; D gene uncertain. The better agreement between TRBJ2-7 and the DNA end casts doubt on the J call. Germline V gene lookup returns CDR1 MNHEY and CDR2 SMNVEV (reference sequence). The CDR3 extends over 13 amino acids. CDR3 nucleotides: TGTGCCAGCAGCCTCGACATTGTTTCCGAGCAGTACTTC. This gives the protein CASSLDIVSEQYF.

This clonotype was found a few times. This chain joins TRBV7-3 and TRBJ1-2; the match to TRBD1 covers 7 bases. This CDR3 spans 15 amino acids. Per germline, CDR1 SGHTA and CDR2 FQGTGA. Unmatched junction bases numbered 10, after V lost 5 bases and J lost 4 bases. Here the CDR3 DNA reads TGTGCCAGCAGCCTCTCCCCGGGACAGCGCTATGGCTACACCTTC. It encodes CASSLSPGQRYGYTF.

The chain has TRBV5-1 and TRBJ2-5; 7 bases are a match to TRBD2. V trimming: 7 bases; J trimming: 11 bases; junction bases outside the gene matches: 11. The CDR3 sequence is 12 residues long. Germline CDR1 is SGHRS and CDR2 is YFSETQ. CDR3 coding DNA: TGCGCCAGCGGGGGGGGAGAGGATGAGCAGTACTTC. Protein product: CASGGGEDEQYF.

The J gene is TRBJ1-1, the V gene TRBV18; the D is unclear. Germline values: CDR1 KGHSH, CDR2 LQKENI. V was clipped by 2 bases and J by 7 bases, with 11 bases between them. The CDR3 loop spans 13 amino acids. CDR3 sequence: CASSPADGFEAFF. CDR3 DNA sequence: TGTGCCAGCTCACCAGCCGACGGGTTTGAAGCTTTCTTT.

This chain links TRBV28 with TRBJ2-7; 7 bases line up with TRBD2. In germline, CDR1 is MDHEN, CDR2 SYDVKM. The CDR3 length is 14 residues. Germline trimming cut 6 bases from V and 10 bases from J; bases unmatched to any gene: 15. CDR3 nucleotides: TGTGCCAGCAGCTCCGGGACTATACCAAGAAACCAGTACTTC. Its translation is CASSSGTIPRNQYF.

In this sample, this clonotype turned up a few times. V is TRBV2 and J is TRBJ2-1, with 8 bases aligning to TRBD2. The CDR3 contains 13 residues. V shed 3 bases and J 8 bases; nucleotides not matched to a gene: 3. The germline V gene encodes CDR1 SNHLY and CDR2 FYNNEI. The CDR3 is CASSEGTSYEQFF. The CDR3 bases are TGTGCCAGCAGTGAGGGGACTAGTTATGAGCAGTTCTTC. The variable domain in full, with the rest retrieved from reference TRBV2 and TRBJ2-1, is EPEVTQTPSHQVTQMGQEVILRCVPISNHLYFYWYRQILGQKVEFLVSFYNNEISEKSEIFDDQFSVERPDGSNFTLKIRSTKLEDSAMYFCASSEGTSYEQFFGPGTRLTVL.

This sequence joins TRBV30 and TRBJ1-2, with D possibly being TRBD1 (6 bases). The CDR3 extends over 13 amino acids. V shed 6 bases and J shed 0 bases, with 11 bases lying between them. Germline-derived CDR1 and CDR2 are GTSNPN and SVGIG (reference sequence). As DNA, the CDR3 is TGTGCCTGCGCGGACAGCTCTAACTATGGCTACACCTTC. Translating it yields CACADSSNYGYTF.

The chain joins TRBV5-1 to TRBJ2-5, with 10 nucleotides matching TRBD1. Germline V gene sequence: CDR1 SGHRS, CDR2 YFSETQ. V was pared by 4 bases and J by 4 bases, with 4 bases of the junction left unmatched. This CDR3 region has 14 residues. The CDR3 coding sequence is TGCGCCAGCAGCGGGACAGGGGCCGTAGAGACCCAGTACTTC. Translation: CASSGTGAVETQYF. The full variable domain, its missing parts supplied by reference TRBV5-1 and TRBJ2-5, is KAGVTQTPRYLIKTRGQQVTLSCSPISGHRSVSWYQQTPGQGLQFLFEYFSETQRNKGNFPGRFSGRQFSNSRSEMNVSTLELGDSALYLCASSGTGAVETQYFGPGTRLLVL.

The chain links TRBV5-1 to TRBJ1-5; D unclear. Germline CDR1 SGHRS, CDR2 YFSETQ. This CDR3 contains 16 residues. V lost 6 bases and J lost 2, with 18 bases in between. In DNA form, the CDR3 reads TGCGCCAGCATCAACCATTCTAGTTGGGGCAATCAGCCCCAGCATTTT. Translated, it gives CASINHSSWGNQPQHF.

This clonotype has a single count. This chain connects TRBV29-1 to TRBJ2-1; 12 nucleotides agree with TRBD2. Germline CDR1 SQVTM, CDR2 ANQGSEA. V shed 2 bases and J 5 bases; nucleotides not matched to a gene: 7. This CDR3 comprises 16 residues. The CDR3 coding sequence is TGCAGCGTTGAATCGGGTCTAGCGGGAGGGAACAATGAGCAGTTCTTC. Encoded protein: CSVESGLAGGNNEQFF.

This chain joins TRBV20-1 and TRBJ2-1; 9 bases are a match to TRBD2. Germline V gene sequence: CDR1 DFQATT, CDR2 SNEGSKA (reference sequence). The CDR3 consists of 16 residues. The trim removed 6 bases at V and 7 bases at J, leaving 16 bases unmatched. CDR3 amino acids: CSASISTSGSGNEQFF. CDR3 sequence (DNA): TGCAGTGCCTCGATTTCGACTAGCGGCTCAGGGAATGAGCAGTTCTTC.